This entry lists 32 T cell receptor beta chains sequenced from one sample in a study of shared clonotypes between healthy human individuals. TCRdb's copy holds only in-frame clones and misses some; the assay was immunoSEQ multiplex PCR. The sample has around 1.9 million clones, about 92% seen once; the top ten hold approximately 1.7%. The naive CD8 fraction comprised CD45RO-negative cells positively selected for CCR7 and excluded terminally differentiated effector memory CD45RA+ cells. The material sequenced was naive CD8+ T cells from PBMCs. The receptors originated from a man between 18 and 35 years old in good health. Some clones in this sample may be carry-over from other donors' samples.

The rearrangement uses TRBV7-8 and TRBJ2-7; D may be TRBD1 (5 bases). V was trimmed by 5 bases and J by 5 bases, leaving 22 bases between them. This CDR3 is 16 amino acids long. In germline, CDR1 is SGHVS, CDR2 FQNEAQ. In DNA form, the CDR3 reads TGTGCCAGCAGCCCGTCGTTCTCAGGGCGTCGGAACGAGCAGTACTTC. Amino acid sequence: CASSPSFSGRRNEQYF.

This clone was seen a few times. V and J are TRBV29-1 and TRBJ1-1; no definite D call. CDR1 is SQVTM and CDR2 is ANQGSEA in the germline V gene. The V gene lost 4 bases and the J gene lost 1 base, with 7 bases spanning the gap. This CDR3 region has 12 residues. CDR3 nucleotides: TGCAGCGTTGTAGGGCCGAACACTGAAGCTTTCTTT. Encoded protein: CSVVGPNTEAFF.

The chain employs TRBV19 and TRBJ2-1, with D perhaps TRBD2 (5 bases). Germline CDR1 is LNHDA and CDR2 is SQIVND (reference sequence). The V gene lost 1 base and the J gene lost 0 bases, with 7 bases spanning the gap. This CDR3 has 15 amino acids. The CDR3 reads CASSIVAHSYNEQFF. DNA of the CDR3: TGTGCCAGTAGTATAGTAGCGCACTCCTACAATGAGCAGTTCTTC.

The rearrangement uses TRBV2 and TRBJ1-4, with D possibly TRBD1 on 5 matching bases. Trimming took off 3 bases at V and 2 bases at J, with 7 bases between the two ends. Germline V gives CDR1 SNHLY, CDR2 FYNNEI. The CDR3 has 14 amino acids. CDR3 region: CASSDAGTNEKLFF. CDR3 sequence (DNA): TGTGCCAGCAGTGATGCAGGGACTAATGAAAAACTGTTTTTT.

The chain combines TRBV4-3 with TRBJ1-1; D gene unclear. V lost 0 bases and J 3 bases, leaving 8 bases between the germline ends. The length of the CDR3 is 14 residues. Germline V gene data show CDR1 as LGHNA and CDR2 as YSLEER. CDR3 DNA sequence: TGCGCCAGCAGCCAAGATTACGGGTACACTGAAGCTTTCTTT. It codes for CASSQDYGYTEAFF.

The genes are TRBV9 and TRBJ2-7; 10 nucleotides match TRBD1. Germline V gene data show CDR1 as SGDLS and CDR2 as YYNGEE. The trim removed 2 bases at V and 3 bases at J, leaving 5 bases unmatched. The CDR3 covers 15 residues. CDR3 sequence (DNA): TGTGCCAGCAGCGTCGGGACAGGGGCCCTCTACGAGCAGTACTTC. Amino acids: CASSVGTGALYEQYF. The variable domain in full, completed from reference TRBV9 and TRBJ2-7, reads DSGVTQTPKHLITATGQRVTLRCSPRSGDLSVYWYQQSLDQGLQFLIQYYNGEERAKGNILERFSAQQFPDLHSELNLSSLELGDSALYFCASSVGTGALYEQYFGPGTRLTVT.

This clone has just one count. This sample also contains other DNA sequences that code for the same CDR3. The J gene is TRBJ2-2, the V gene TRBV9, with 7 nucleotides matching TRBD2. The ends lost 2 bases at V and 2 bases at J; junction bases unmatched: 3. Germline loops: CDR1 SGDLS, CDR2 YYNGEE. The CDR3 totals 15 residues. CDR3 nucleotides: TGTGCCAGCAGCGTTGCGGGACTAAACACCGGGGAGCTGTTTTTT. It encodes CASSVAGLNTGELFF.

This chain connects TRBV7-8 to TRBJ2-2; the D is unclear. In germline, CDR1 is SGHVS, CDR2 FQNEAQ. V was trimmed by 1 base and J by 4 bases, leaving 10 bases between them. The CDR3 contains 15 residues. DNA of the CDR3: TGTGCCAGCAGCTTAGGAACGCGAACCACCGGGGAGCTGTTTTTT. This gives the protein CASSLGTRTTGELFF.

The rearrangement links TRBV28 to TRBJ1-1; D might be TRBD1 (5 bases). The V and J ends lost 7 bases and 0 bases respectively, with 18 bases between them. CDR3 length: 16 residues. Looked up from germline, CDR1 is MDHEN and CDR2 is SYDVKM. In DNA form, the CDR3 reads TGTGCCAGCAACCTAAGACAGCCTCGAATGAACACTGAAGCTTTCTTT. This encodes CASNLRQPRMNTEAFF.

V gene TRBV28 combines with J gene TRBJ1-5; D is possibly TRBD1 (5 bases). V lost 2 bases and J lost 0, with 11 bases in between. This CDR3 contains 16 residues. Germline V gives CDR1 MDHEN, CDR2 SYDVKM. The CDR3: CASSLMGGYSNQPQHF. The CDR3 coding sequence is TGTGCCAGCAGTTTAATGGGGGGATATAGCAATCAGCCCCAGCATTTT.

This chain joins TRBV5-6 and TRBJ2-1; D is ambiguous. The germline V gene encodes CDR1 SGHDT and CDR2 YYEEEE. The CDR3 extends over 14 amino acids. V was trimmed by 5 bases and J by 6 bases, leaving 15 bases between them. The CDR3 DNA follows: TGTGCCAGCAGGTATAAAGACTCCCTCAATGAGCAGTTCTTC. It encodes CASRYKDSLNEQFF.

CDR3 DNA: TGTGCCAGCAGTTTGGTAATAGGCACTGAAGCTTTCTTT. It codes for CASSLVIGTEAFF. This chain uses TRBV27 with TRBJ1-1; D ambiguous. V lost 3 bases and J lost 4, with 9 bases in between. CDR3 length: 13 amino acids. The V gene's germline CDR1 is MNHEY and CDR2 SMNVEV (reference sequence).

This clone was found once. The genes are TRBV27 and TRBJ2-7; perhaps TRBD2 as D (6 bases). Germline CDR1 reads MNHEY; CDR2 reads SMNVEV (reference sequence). V gave up 5 bases and J gave up 12 bases, with 20 bases separating them. This CDR3 has 13 residues. The CDR3 sequence: CASSLLGGVALYF. The DNA of the CDR3 is TGTGCCAGCAGTCTCCTAGGCGGGGTTGCTTTGTACTTC.

V and J are TRBV29-1 and TRBJ1-2; 10 bases fit TRBD1. The CDR3 length is 13 residues. The V gene end was trimmed by 6 bases and the J gene end by 1 base; junction bases not matched to a gene: 2. Germline CDR1 reads SQVTM; CDR2 reads ANQGSEA. Written as DNA, the CDR3 is TGCAGCGTAGGGGACAGGGGTAACTATGGCTACACCTTC. Translation: CSVGDRGNYGYTF.

The chain combines TRBV19 with TRBJ1-5, with no clear D. The CDR3 is 11 amino acids. CDR1 is LNHDA, CDR2 SQIVND, per germline (reference sequence). The V and J ends lost 8 bases and 6 bases respectively, with 8 bases between them. DNA of the CDR3: TGTGCCAGTGGAGGGTCTCAGCCCCAGCATTTT. Residues: CASGGSQPQHF.

The chain employs TRBV7-9 and TRBJ1-4; D possibly corresponds to TRBD1 (6 bases). V was clipped by 5 bases and J by 5 bases, with 15 bases between them. This CDR3 is built from 15 residues. CDR1 SEHNR and CDR2 FQNEAQ come from the germline V gene (reference sequence). DNA of the CDR3: TGTGCCAGCAGCCCAAGGACAGAAGAGAATGAAAAACTGTTTTTT. Translated, it gives CASSPRTEENEKLFF.

This clone is a singleton in its sample. The chain's CDR3 is CATSRVEDEQYF. The CDR3 DNA is TGTGCCACCAGCAGAGTTGAGGACGAGCAGTACTTC. The gene calls are TRBV15 and TRBJ2-7; D gene uncertain. Germline CDR1 is LNHNV and CDR2 is YYDKDF (reference sequence). The V and J ends lost 1 base and 5 bases respectively, with 6 bases between them. The length of the CDR3 is 12 residues. Supplemented by reference TRBV15 and TRBJ2-7, the full variable domain reads DAMVIQNPRYQVTQFGKPVTLSCSQTLNHNVMYWYQQKSSQAPKLLFHYYDKDFNNEADTPDNFQSRRPNTSFCFLDIRSPGLGDTAMYLCATSRVEDEQYFGPGTRLTVT.

This chain links TRBV7-9 with TRBJ2-7, with a possible D match to TRBD1 (5 bases). The germline CDR1 and CDR2 sequences are SEHNR and FQNEAQ (reference sequence). The CDR3 contains 14 residues. The ends were cut back, 5 bases at V and 3 bases at J, with 14 bases in the middle. The DNA of the CDR3 is TGTGCCAGCAGCCCCCTCCGCAGGGTCTACGAGCAGTACTTC. Translation: CASSPLRRVYEQYF. The variable domain in full, completed from reference TRBV7-9 and TRBJ2-7, reads DTGVSQNPRHKITKRGQNVTFRCDPISEHNRLYWYRQTLGQGPEFLTYFQNEAQLEKSRLLSDRFSAERPKGSFSTLEIQRTEQGDSAMYLCASSPLRRVYEQYFGPGTRLTVT.

The CDR3, as DNA: TGTGCCAGCAGCCCACAGGAGGGTCTCCTCTCCTACGAGCAGTACTTC. It specifies CASSPQEGLLSYEQYF. V is TRBV7-9 and J is TRBJ2-7, with D perhaps matching TRBD2 (6 bases). V gave up 5 bases and J gave up 0 bases, with 17 bases separating them. The length of the CDR3 is 16 residues. Per the germline V gene, CDR1 is SEHNR and CDR2 is FQNEAQ (reference sequence).

The chain has TRBV28 and TRBJ1-2; D gene ambiguous. The V end lost 6 bases, the J end lost 1 base, and 9 bases lay between the germline ends. The germline V gene has CDR1 MDHEN and CDR2 SYDVKM. This CDR3 has 13 amino acids. CDR3 in amino acids: CASRPPSNYGYTF. The CDR3, as DNA: TGTGCCAGCAGGCCTCCCAGTAACTATGGCTACACCTTC.

In this sample, this clone turned up once. The chain carries TRBV6-1 and TRBJ2-7, with unresolved D. This CDR3 spans 13 amino acids. Germline values: CDR1 MNHNS, CDR2 SASEGT. Trimming removed 7 bases at V and 3 bases at J, with 13 bases between. The chain's CDR3 is CASILAWGYEQYF. CDR3 DNA: TGTGCCAGCATCCTGGCCTGGGGCTACGAGCAGTACTTC.

This clone has a handful of counts. The V gene is TRBV28, the J gene TRBJ1-1; possible D gene TRBD1, 5 bases. CDR1 MDHEN and CDR2 SYDVKM come from the germline V gene. CDR3 length equals 13 residues. Deletions cut 3 bases from V and 6 bases from J, with 11 bases between. Here the CDR3 DNA reads TGTGCCAGCAGTTTGGGGCCGGTCTCTGAAGCTTTCTTT. Protein sequence: CASSLGPVSEAFF.

This chain connects TRBV27 to TRBJ2-7; D remains unclear. Germline values: CDR1 MNHEY, CDR2 SMNVEV (reference sequence). The V and J ends lost 2 bases and 2 bases respectively, with 10 bases between them. This CDR3 contains 14 residues. The CDR3 nucleotides read TGTGCCAGCAGTTTAAATGGATTAACCTACGAGCAGTACTTC. It codes for CASSLNGLTYEQYF.

The V and J genes are TRBV28 and TRBJ2-1, with D tentatively TRBD1 (6 bases). CDR3 length: 18 residues. The germline gives CDR1 MDHEN, CDR2 SYDVKM. V lost 1 base to trimming and J lost 7 bases, with 23 bases between them. The CDR3 bases are TGTGCCAGCAGTTTATCCCAGAACAGGGCCTTCAGTCCGAATGAGCAGTTCTTC. Translation gives CASSLSQNRAFSPNEQFF.

The J gene is TRBJ2-3, the V gene TRBV7-8; D is unclear. This CDR3 region has 16 residues. Per the germline V gene, CDR1 is SGHVS and CDR2 is FQNEAQ. V lost 4 bases, J lost 0 bases, and 14 bases lay in between. CDR3 region: CASSSGYYRSTDTQYF. The CDR3 coding sequence is TGTGCCAGCAGCTCCGGGTACTACCGGAGCACAGATACGCAGTATTTT.

The rearrangement uses TRBV15 and TRBJ2-7, with D tentatively TRBD1 (5 bases). The CDR3 contains 13 residues. Germline CDR1 reads LNHNV; CDR2 reads YYDKDF (reference sequence). Trimming removed 8 bases at V and 1 base at J, with 12 bases between. CDR3 DNA: TGTGCCACCTCCTCCAGGGCGTCCTACGAGCAGTACTTC. Its protein product is CATSSRASYEQYF.

The chain employs TRBV28 and TRBJ2-5; D possibly corresponds to TRBD2 (5 bases). The end of the DNA is better explained by TRBJ2-7, so the J call may be wrong. The CDR3 sequence is 17 residues long. Germline CDR1 reads MDHEN; CDR2 reads SYDVKM. Here the CDR3 DNA reads TGTGCCAGTCGACTAACCCAAGGCACCGTCAGCTCCTACGAGCAGTACTTC. It specifies CASRLTQGTVSSYEQYF.

As for this clone: Other DNA sequences from this sample encode an identical CDR3 as well. The J gene is TRBJ2-7, the V gene TRBV28; D is undetermined. CDR3 length: 13 residues. The germline CDR1 and CDR2 sequences are MDHEN and SYDVKM. Deletions cut 3 bases from V and 3 bases from J, with 9 bases between. The CDR3 spells CASSLPQNYEQYF. In DNA, the CDR3 is TGTGCCAGCAGTTTGCCCCAGAACTACGAGCAGTACTTC.

This clone was counted a few times. A single base separates this from a much larger clone, so it may be a read error. The same CDR3 also results from other DNA sequences found in this sample. The V and J genes are TRBV6-5 and TRBJ1-1; D is ambiguous. The CDR3 totals 13 residues. Trimming shortened V by 2 bases and J by 1 base, and 5 bases separated the two germline ends. Germline V gives CDR1 MNHEY, CDR2 SVGAGI. CDR3: CASSYAENTEAFF. CDR3 nucleotides: TGTGCCAGCAGTTACGCGGAGAACACTGAAGCTTTCTTT.

This chain uses TRBV5-1 with TRBJ2-5; 9 nucleotides agree with TRBD2. Trimming at V came to 4 bases and at J to 4 bases, leaving 14 bases not matched to a gene. Germline V gene data show CDR1 as SGHRS and CDR2 as YFSETQ. The CDR3 contains 17 residues. The CDR3 DNA is TGCGCCAGCAGCGAGCTGCCTAGCGGGAATGTACTAGAGACCCAGTACTTC. Translating gives CASSELPSGNVLETQYF.

This clone appeared a few times. The V gene is TRBV2, the J gene TRBJ1-4; TRBD1 matches 9 bases. V dropped 7 bases and J dropped 3; count of bases not matched to a gene: 6. The CDR3 consists of 15 residues. The germline V gene encodes CDR1 SNHLY and CDR2 FYNNEI. The CDR3 sequence is CASNTQGAANEKLFF. The CDR3 DNA reads as TGTGCCAGCAATACACAGGGGGCAGCTAATGAAAAACTGTTTTTT.

The chain couples TRBV2 to TRBJ1-1; the D gene is possibly TRBD1 (6 bases). CDR1 and CDR2 (germline): SNHLY, FYNNEI. This CDR3 is 17 amino acids long. V shed 6 bases and J shed 5 bases, with 25 bases lying between them. DNA for the CDR3: TGTGCCAGCAGACCTCACAGGGAGAAATACTGGGGGACTGAAGCTTTCTTT. Its translation is CASRPHREKYWGTEAFF.